These 14 T cell receptor beta chains share one sample of origin, sequenced in a study of CD8+ T cells in alopecia areata. Treatment of the sample: oral pan-JAK inhibitor, 5-10 mg twice daily. Reverse transcription of extracted RNA yielded cDNA, which provided the sequencing template. Profiled with immunoSEQ multiplex PCR; TCRdb holds only in-frame clones, not every one. The table has 200,000 or so clones, about 62% seen once. This specimen was CD4+ T cells sorted from blood, taken at week 24, from a patient treated with tofacitinib. These receptors all stem from a human donor with alopecia areata.

The chain couples TRBV4-1 to TRBJ1-2, with 7 nucleotides matching TRBD1. Germline V CDR1 and CDR2: MGHRA, YSYEKL. The CDR3 loop spans 14 amino acids. V was clipped by 1 base and J by 7 bases; unmatched bases: 6. CDR3 in amino acids: CASSQAGGERGYTF. The CDR3 DNA sequence: TGCGCCAGCAGCCAAGCAGGGGGTGAGCGTGGCTACACCTTC.

The chain is built from TRBV29-1 and TRBJ1-2; D ambiguous. V lost 5 bases and J lost 1, with 8 bases in between. CDR1 SQVTM and CDR2 ANQGSEA come from the germline V gene. This CDR3 spans 12 amino acids. CDR3 loop: CSVSDGNYGYTF. CDR3 in DNA: TGCAGCGTTTCCGACGGTAACTATGGCTACACCTTC.

This chain connects TRBV9 to TRBJ2-1; D is unclear. The CDR3 is 15 residues long. Germline V gives CDR1 SGDLS, CDR2 YYNGEE. The V and J ends lost 0 bases and 1 base respectively, with 8 bases between them. This CDR3 reads CASSVEWDSYNEQFF. The DNA for the CDR3 is TGTGCCAGCAGCGTAGAGTGGGATTCCTACAATGAGCAGTTCTTC.

J is TRBJ2-7 and V is TRBV10-3, with 8 bases matching TRBD1. Germline V gives CDR1 ENHRY, CDR2 SYGVKD. CDR3 length: 13 residues. Trimming took 4 bases from V and 1 from J; bases not matched to a gene: 0. The CDR3: CAISGQGSYEQYF. The DNA for the CDR3 is TGTGCCATCAGTGGACAGGGGTCCTACGAGCAGTACTTC.

This chain links TRBV5-6 with TRBJ2-1; 7 bases align to TRBD2. CDR3 size: 13 residues. With V trimmed by 0 bases and J by 6 bases, 0 bases remained unmatched. Germline assignment: CDR1 SGHDT and CDR2 YYEEEE. CDR3 DNA sequence: TGTGCCAGCAGCTTGGCTAGCGGCAATGAGCAGTTCTTC. This translates into CASSLASGNEQFF. Based on the CDR3 plus reference TRBV5-6 and TRBJ2-1, the full variable domain is DAGVTQSPTHLIKTRGQQVTLRCSPKSGHDTVSWYQQALGQGPQFIFQYYEEEERQRGNFPDRFSGHQFPNYSSELNVNALLLGDSALYLCASSLASGNEQFFGPGTRLTVL.

The chain employs TRBV7-3 and TRBJ2-5, with 11 bases lining up with TRBD2. V was pared by 5 bases and J by 0 bases, with 5 bases of the junction left unmatched. There are 16 residues in the CDR3. Germline V gives CDR1 SGHTA, CDR2 FQGTGA. The CDR3: CASSLGTSGHQETQYF. CDR3 bases: TGTGCCAGCAGCCTCGGGACTAGCGGCCACCAAGAGACCCAGTACTTC.

A few counts support this clone. The rearrangement uses TRBV29-1 and TRBJ2-5; D may be TRBD1 (6 bases). Germline lookup yields CDR1 SQVTM and CDR2 ANQGSEA. The CDR3 spans 13 residues. The ends were cut back, 3 bases at V and 1 base at J, with 9 bases in the middle. The CDR3: CSVDGQSQETQYF. In nucleotides, the CDR3 is TGCAGCGTTGACGGACAGAGCCAAGAGACCCAGTACTTC.

The V call is TRBV7-9, the J call TRBJ1-2, with D hard to call. Trimming removed 4 bases from V and 2 bases from J, with 8 bases in between. Germline loops: CDR1 SEHNR, CDR2 FQNEAQ (reference sequence). The CDR3 has 13 residues. This CDR3 is CASSSSTNYGYTF. The CDR3 bases are TGTGCCAGCAGCTCATCAACCAACTATGGCTACACCTTC.

The chain couples TRBV20-1 to TRBJ2-5, with D hard to call. This CDR3 has 11 amino acids. Trimming took 6 bases from V and 5 from J, leaving 10 bases between them. Germline CDR1 is DFQATT and CDR2 is SNEGSKA (reference sequence). CDR3 in amino acids: CSAHSRETQYF. The CDR3 DNA reads TGCAGTGCCCACTCCCGCGAGACCCAGTACTTC.

The chain recombines TRBV15 with TRBJ2-1, with TRBD2 identical over 11 bases. J gave up 0 bases and V 0 bases, and 7 bases lay outside the gene matches. The CDR3 is made up of 19 amino acids. The germline V gene encodes CDR1 LNHNV and CDR2 YYDKDF (reference sequence). This CDR3 is CATSRDTPSGRSSYNEQFF. As DNA, the CDR3 is TGTGCCACCAGCAGAGATACCCCTAGCGGGAGGAGCTCCTACAATGAGCAGTTCTTC.

This clone was counted only a few times. This chain uses TRBV4-1 with TRBJ1-2; D might be TRBD1 (6 bases). Germline V gene data show CDR1 as MGHRA and CDR2 as YSYEKL. V shed 5 bases and J shed 7 bases, with 14 bases lying between them. The CDR3 has 13 residues. The CDR3 nucleotides are TGCGCCAGCAGCACTACAGGGAGCAGTGGCTACACCTTC. It translates to CASSTTGSSGYTF.

This clone was observed a handful of times. V gene TRBV15 combines with J gene TRBJ2-7; 9 bases line up with TRBD1. V dropped 5 bases and J dropped 0; count of bases not matched to a gene: 20. The CDR3 totals 20 residues. Germline V lookup: CDR1 LNHNV, CDR2 YYDKDF (reference sequence). The CDR3 protein is CATSVNSLERGQGYSYEQYF. The DNA of the CDR3 is TGTGCCACCAGCGTAAATAGTCTGGAGCGGGGACAGGGATACTCCTACGAGCAGTACTTC.

The J gene is TRBJ1-2, the V gene TRBV29-1; 8 bases agree with TRBD1. CDR3 length: 12 residues. V trimming: 7 bases; J trimming: 3 bases; junction bases outside the gene matches: 4. CDR1 and CDR2 (germline): SQVTM, ANQGSEA. The CDR3 spells CSATGADYGYTF. The DNA of the CDR3 is TGCAGCGCGACAGGGGCTGACTATGGCTACACCTTC.

The genes are TRBV6-1 and TRBJ2-2; no clear D. This CDR3 contains 11 residues. Trimming cost V 7 bases and J 1 base, with 1 base left between them. The germline gives CDR1 MNHNS, CDR2 SASEGT. The CDR3 DNA reads as TGTGCCAGCAAGAACACCGGGGAGCTGTTTTTT. Amino acids: CASKNTGELFF.